The T cell receptor beta chain described here comes from a study of post-analysis software for immune sequencing data. As for the study in general: Some patients lacked subtype; others had relapsing-remitting, secondary progressive or progressive-relapsing disease.

Overall study results and limits: F measure showed strong co-clustering of same-batch samples. Normalized Chao1 diversity was significantly reduced in patients versus controls.

Researchers reported that TCR beta cDNA libraries carried unique molecular identifiers. With about 0.95 to 10 million T cells as the source, approximately 450,000 cDNA molecules resulted. TCRdb recomputed calls from the PCR reads with MiXCR, one row per CDR3 protein. The table lists about 150,000 distinct CDR3 sequences, about 29% of them singletons. This clonotype has just a few counts. Its antigen is not identified. The sequenced sample was blood. The sequence derives from a girl aged 10-17 years with multiple sclerosis.

The CDR3 bases are TGTGCCACCAGTGGTCTAGCGGGAGGGCCCTTGGATGAGCAGTTCTTC. It translates to CATSGLAGGPLDEQFF. This rearrangement joins TRBV24-1 to TRBJ2-1, with TRBD2 matching over 12 bases. This CDR3 contains 16 residues. Trimming removed 5 bases from V and 8 bases from J; junction bases left unmatched: 9. The V gene's germline CDR1 is KGHDR and CDR2 SFDVKD.